Below, 15 T cell receptor beta chains from the same sample are listed, as sequenced in a study of T cells in Graves' hyperthyroidism and ophthalmopathy. RNA transcripts gave rise to amplified TCR beta CDR3 regions. Carried out on the TCR CDR3, a first-round RT-PCR used the HTBI primer set. MiXCR, applied by TCRdb to the multiplex PCR reads, yields one record per CDR3 protein. The table has hundreds of thousands of distinct CDR3 sequences, approximately 14% seen once. The material sequenced was blood. These receptor sequences come from a woman under 30 with Graves' hyperthyroidism.

This clonotype occurred once. The J gene is TRBJ2-4, the V gene TRBV28; no firm D call. V lost 10 bases to trimming and J lost 0 bases, with 16 bases between them. The CDR3 is 15 amino acids. Germline CDR1 and CDR2: MDHEN and SYDVKM. CDR3 sequence: CANSNGPIAKNIQYF. The DNA of the CDR3 is TGTGCCAACAGCAACGGGCCAATAGCCAAAAACATTCAGTACTTC. Supplemented by reference TRBV28 and TRBJ2-4, the full variable domain reads DVKVTQSSRYLVKRTGEKVFLECVQDMDHENMFWYRQDPGLGLRLIYFSYDVKMKEKGDIPEGYSVSREKKERFSLILESASTNQTSMYLCANSNGPIAKNIQYFGAGTRLSVL.

This clonotype has at least ten counts. The chain joins TRBV7-9 to TRBJ2-7; 7 bases map to TRBD1. CDR1 is SEHNR, CDR2 FQNEAQ, per germline (reference sequence). J gave up 0 bases and V 1 base, and 6 bases lay outside the gene matches. The CDR3 has 16 residues. CDR3 sequence reads: CASSLGTGLSSYEQYF. In nucleotides, the CDR3 is TGTGCCAGCAGCTTAGGGACAGGTCTAAGCTCCTACGAGCAGTACTTC. The full variable domain, rest sourced from reference TRBV7-9 and TRBJ2-7, is DTGVSQNPRHKITKRGQNVTFRCDPISEHNRLYWYRQTLGQGPEFLTYFQNEAQLEKSRLLSDRFSAERPKGSFSTLEIQRTEQGDSAMYLCASSLGTGLSSYEQYFGPGTRLTVT.

The chain joins TRBV7-9 to TRBJ2-5, with 12 bases matching TRBD1. The ends lost 5 bases at V and 7 bases at J; junction bases unmatched: 17. In germline, CDR1 is SEHNR, CDR2 FQNEAQ (reference sequence). The CDR3 sequence is 18 residues long. CDR3 bases: TGTGCCAGCAGCCCTCCCCCTAGCCGGGACAGGGGGCGGGGGACCCAGTACTTC. This encodes CASSPPPSRDRGRGTQYF.

This clonotype has a count of ten or more. The chain uses TRBV20-1 and TRBJ1-5, with unresolved D. The germline gives CDR1 DFQATT, CDR2 SNEGSKA (reference sequence). The CDR3 contains 13 residues. The V end was cut by 2 bases, the J end by 4 bases, with 9 bases between. The CDR3: CSARSEGNQPQHF. The CDR3 DNA sequence: TGCAGTGCTAGAAGTGAGGGTAATCAGCCCCAGCATTTT.

This clonotype showed up many times. This chain connects TRBV27 to TRBJ1-1; the D gene is possibly TRBD1 (5 bases). V was shortened by 8 bases and J by 6 bases, with 16 bases between the two germline ends. The CDR3 spans 13 residues. Per the germline V gene, CDR1 is MNHEY and CDR2 is SMNVEV (reference sequence). The CDR3 region is CASVGGGRAEAFF. CDR3 nucleotide sequence: TGTGCCAGCGTTGGGGGGGGACGGGCTGAAGCTTTCTTT.

A note on this clonotype: A single base separates this from a much larger clone, so it may be a read error. The chain uses TRBV30 and TRBJ2-3, with D tentatively TRBD2 (6 bases). The CDR3 contains 15 residues. V was cut by 5 bases and J by 5 bases, with 20 bases left in between. Looked up from germline, CDR1 is GTSNPN and CDR2 is SVGIG (reference sequence). The CDR3 region has the DNA TGTGCCTGGGACCTTGGGGCTAGCGATCAAGATACGCAGTATTTT. Translating gives CAWDLGASDQDTQYF.

This clonotype has a handful of counts. V usage is TRBV29-1 and J usage is TRBJ2-1; TRBD2 agrees at 11 bases. Per germline, CDR1 SQVTM and CDR2 ANQGSEA. V shed 4 bases, J shed 8 bases, and the junction held 7 bases outside the gene matches. There are 14 residues in the CDR3. The CDR3 here is CSVVLLAGVYEQFF. The CDR3 region has the DNA TGCAGCGTTGTCTTACTAGCGGGAGTTTATGAGCAGTTCTTC.

This clonotype has ten or more counts. The chain links TRBV28 to TRBJ2-1, with D possibly being TRBD1 or TRBD2 (5 bases each). This CDR3 spans 13 amino acids. V was clipped by 6 bases and J by 4 bases, with 10 bases between them. The germline CDR1 and CDR2 sequences are MDHEN and SYDVKM. CDR3 coding DNA: TGTGCCAGCAGGGGGACGGTGTACAATGAGCAGTTCTTC. Its translation: CASRGTVYNEQFF.

This clonotype came up a few times. The chain recombines TRBV10-3 with TRBJ2-1; D is perhaps TRBD2 (5 bases). Germline V lookup: CDR1 ENHRY, CDR2 SYGVKD. This CDR3 contains 12 residues. The V end was cut by 5 bases, the J end by 5 bases, with 7 bases between. The CDR3 DNA reads TGTGCCATCAGTAACGGGGACAATGAGCAGTTCTTC. Translating gives CAISNGDNEQFF.

The V gene is TRBV29-1, the J gene TRBJ2-7, with 7 bases lining up with TRBD1. The length of the CDR3 is 13 residues. Germline CDR1 and CDR2: SQVTM and ANQGSEA. J was trimmed by 6 bases and V by 0 bases; bases with no gene match: 5. The CDR3 reads CSVEDQGGPEQYF. CDR3 bases: TGCAGCGTTGAAGATCAAGGGGGCCCCGAGCAGTACTTC.

This clonotype was counted at least ten times. The chain uses TRBV20-1 and TRBJ1-4; possible D gene TRBD1, 6 bases. The CDR3 extends over 15 amino acids. Germline CDR1 is DFQATT and CDR2 is SNEGSKA (reference sequence). V lost 0 bases and J lost 6, with 14 bases in between. The chain's CDR3 is CSARDAGTIDEKLFF. The CDR3 nucleotides are TGCAGTGCTAGAGATGCCGGGACAATCGATGAAAAACTGTTTTTT.

This clonotype was seen repeatedly, ten times or more. The rearrangement links TRBV11-3 to TRBJ2-1; 7 positions match TRBD1. The CDR3 covers 15 residues. The germline V gene encodes CDR1 SGHNT and CDR2 YENEEA. The V gene end was trimmed by 0 bases and the J gene end by 5 bases; junction bases not matched to a gene: 4. CDR3 sequence reads: CASSLDGQGDNEQFF. The CDR3 nucleotides are TGTGCCAGCAGCTTAGACGGGCAGGGGGACAATGAGCAGTTCTTC.

This clonotype was observed many times. CDR3 protein: CASSESGTGSREQYF. CDR3 coding DNA: TGTGCCAGCAGTGAGTCCGGGACAGGGTCCCGCGAGCAGTACTTC. J is TRBJ2-7 and V is TRBV6-1; 9 nucleotides match TRBD1. Trimming at V came to 3 bases and at J to 6 bases, leaving 9 bases not matched to a gene. Germline CDR1 reads MNHNS; CDR2 reads SASEGT. The length of the CDR3 is 15 residues.

The chain combines TRBV6-2 or TRBV6-3 with TRBJ2-7; possibly TRBD1 for D (7 bases). CDR3 size: 15 residues. Germline V gene data show CDR1 as MNHEY and CDR2 as SVGEGT. V lost 6 bases, J lost 2 bases, and 17 bases lay in between. CDR3 region: CASSNPAGGTYEQYF. The CDR3 DNA sequence: TGTGCCAGCAGCAACCCGGCAGGGGGGACCTACGAGCAGTACTTC.

This clonotype was detected only a few times. This chain connects TRBV29-1 to TRBJ2-1; 11 bases agree with TRBD2. This CDR3 contains 14 residues. Germline assignment: CDR1 SQVTM and CDR2 ANQGSEA. Trimming at V came to 6 bases and at J to 2 bases, leaving 3 bases not matched to a gene. CDR3 sequence reads: CSVVLAGAYNEQFF. CDR3 coding DNA: TGCAGCGTCGTACTAGCGGGGGCCTACAATGAGCAGTTCTTC.